A selection of T cell receptor beta chains follows, all from one sample in a study of CD8 T cells in ankylosing spondylitis. TCRdb processed the 5' RACE reads anew with MiXCR; each CDR3 protein has one entry. The repertoire has approximately 540,000 distinct CDR3 sequences, approximately 12% of them found once; the top ten carry around 7%. Sequenced input: blood, either unsorted or a sorted T cell fraction (not recorded which). Receptors were obtained from a male donor with ankylosing spondylitis. The CDR3 runs from the conserved cysteine through the conserved F or W. The D gene is left open where the match is weak. For some rows the clone size is stated as once, few or many, or as a class when expanded; others skip it.

>TRBJ2-2|TRBV2|.|.
TGTGCCAGCAAAGCGTACATCGCGGACACCGGGGAGCTGTTTTTT
CASKAYIADTGELFF
>TRBJ2-7|TRBV11-1|TRBD2|.
TGTGCCAGCAGCCGTCGACTAGCGGGAGGGCTATCCTACGAGCAGTACTTC
CASSRRLAGGLSYEQYF
>TRBJ2-3|TRBV27|TRBD1|.
TGTGCCAGCAGTTCGGGACAGGGGTTCACAGATACGCAGTATTTT
CASSSGQGFTDTQYF
>TRBJ1-6|TRBV25-1|TRBD1|few
TGTGCCAGCAGTGAGGGGGACAGGAATAATTCACCCCTCCACTTT
CASSEGDRNNSPLHF
>TRBJ2-6|TRBV10-3|TRBD1|.
TGTGCCATCACTGCGGGACAGGGGGCGAGGGCTGGGGCCAACGTCCTGACTTTC
CAITAGQGARAGANVLTF
>TRBJ2-1|TRBV20-1|TRBD2|.
TGCAGTGCTAGAGTCCGCGGGAGGAGGAATGAGCAGTTCTTC
CSARVRGRRNEQFF
>TRBJ2-2|TRBV28|.|.
TGTGCCAGCAGCGGACGGAGGGCCGGGGAGCTGTTTTTT
CASSGRRAGELFF
>TRBJ1-2|TRBV6-1|.|many
TGTGCCAGCAGTGACGACAGTTCCTATGGCTACACCTTC
CASSDDSSYGYTF
>TRBJ2-7|TRBV7-9|.|many
TGTGCCAGCAGCTCTGGCAGGGCGAAATCCTACGAGCAGTACTTC
CASSSGRAKSYEQYF
>TRBJ2-3|TRBV7-9|TRBD2|few
TGTGCCAGCATCGGTACCGGGACTAGCAGGACAGATACGCAGTATTTT
CASIGTGTSRTDTQYF
>TRBJ2-7|TRBV20-1|.|.
TGCAGTGCTAGCAAAGGGGGTGCCGACGAGCAGTACTTC
CSASKGGADEQYF
>TRBJ2-3|TRBV5-1|.|.
TGCGCCAGCAGCTTGGGGGGTAGACAGTACCAGGATACGCAGTATTTT
CASSLGGRQYQDTQYF
>TRBJ2-3|TRBV12-3/TRBV12-4|.|many
TGTGCCAGCAGTTTAGGAGGGGACTTCACAGATACGCAGTATTTT
CASSLGGDFTDTQYF
>TRBJ1-2|TRBV5-1|.|few
TGCGCCAGCAGCGCCATGACAGGTTTTCGAGGCTACACCTTC
CASSAMTGFRGYTF
>TRBJ1-2|TRBV25-1|.|many
TGTGCCAGCAGCGAAGGGGGGGGCTACACCTTC
CASSEGGGYTF
>TRBJ1-3|TRBV20-1|.|few
TGCAGTGCTAGAGACCCAAATCGCTCTGGAAACACCATATATTTT
CSARDPNRSGNTIYF
>TRBJ2-1|TRBV4-2|TRBD2|few
TGTGCCAGCAGCCAAGATATTAATAGCGGGAGGGCCGGGTCCTACAATGAGCAGTTCTTC
CASSQDINSGRAGSYNEQFF
>TRBJ2-3|TRBV28|.|few
TGTGCCAGCCGGCGGGTTAGCACAGATACGCAGTATTTT
CASRRVSTDTQYF
>TRBJ1-1|TRBV5-1|.|.
TGCGCCAGCAGCTGGAACGCAGGGGACAACACTGAAGCTTTCTTT
CASSWNAGDNTEAFF
>TRBJ2-1|TRBV10-3|TRBD2|.
TGTGCCATCAGTGAGGGGGAGGGCTCCATCAATGAGCAGTTCTTC
CAISEGEGSINEQFF
>TRBJ2-2|TRBV5-1|.|few
TGCGCCAGCCGAGAGATGGAAGCGAACACCGGGGAGCTGTTTTTT
CASREMEANTGELFF
>TRBJ1-4|TRBV2|.|.
TGTGCCAGCAGTCAGGGTCCCGGGAAACTGTTTTTT
CASSQGPGKLFF
>TRBJ2-1|TRBV11-2|.|many
TGTGCCAGCAGCTTAGGTATAAGCGGCGATGAGCAGTTCTTC
CASSLGISGDEQFF
>TRBJ2-5|TRBV5-1|.|.
TGCGCCAGCACGTGGGGAGAGACCCAGTACTTC
CASTWGETQYF